The 8 T cell receptor beta chains reported below all come from one sample, sequenced in a study of T cells in Graves' hyperthyroidism and ophthalmopathy. Researchers took RNA transcripts and amplified the TCR beta CDR3 regions from them. HTBI primers drove first-round RT-PCR of the TCR CDR3. TCRdb analysed the multiplex PCR reads with MiXCR anew, one entry per CDR3 protein. Seen here are about 590,000 distinct CDR3 sequences, 13% to 15% observed once, and the top ten hold about 6.6%. Sequenced material: blood. The receptors derive from a woman aged 18-29 years with Graves' ophthalmopathy.

This clonotype was recorded at least ten times. This chain links TRBV2 with TRBJ2-1, with D unclear. Trimming pared 5 bases from V and 5 bases from J, leaving 19 bases between. CDR3 length: 16 amino acids. Germline V lookup: CDR1 SNHLY, CDR2 FYNNEI. Here the CDR3 reads CASSPRALFPHNEQFF. The CDR3 DNA follows: TGTGCCAGCAGTCCAAGGGCTCTTTTCCCACACAATGAGCAGTTCTTC.

The chain employs TRBV14 and TRBJ2-3; TRBD1 is a possible D gene (6 bases). Germline V gives CDR1 SGHDN, CDR2 FVKESK. The CDR3 runs 15 residues. V was clipped by 4 bases and J by 2 bases, with 13 bases between them. The CDR3 DNA is TGTGCCAGCAGCCCCTTAGGGGGAAACACAGATACGCAGTATTTT. As protein: CASSPLGGNTDTQYF.

This clonotype was seen a few times. V is TRBV20-1 and J is TRBJ1-2; D is possibly TRBD1 (5 bases). V lost 3 bases to trimming and J lost 4 bases, with 15 bases between them. The CDR3 extends over 14 amino acids. Per the germline V gene, CDR1 is DFQATT and CDR2 is SNEGSKA (reference sequence). The CDR3 DNA reads as TGCAGTGCTAGGGGTAGCAGGGATTCCTATGGCTACACCTTC. Translating gives CSARGSRDSYGYTF.

This clonotype showed up just a few times. This chain uses TRBV24-1 with TRBJ1-5, with TRBD1 matching over 9 bases. The J segment lost 9 bases and the V segment lost 11 bases, leaving 13 bases of the junction unmatched. The V gene's germline CDR1 is KGHDR and CDR2 SFDVKD. The CDR3 is 14 amino acids. The CDR3, as DNA: TGTGCCAGCTCCTCGGGACAGGGAGGTATGCCCCAGCATTTT. Protein sequence: CASSSGQGGMPQHF.

This clonotype was recorded many times. The genes are TRBV20-1 and TRBJ2-7, with TRBD2 identical over 13 bases. The ends lost 6 bases at V and 2 bases at J; junction bases unmatched: 4. The CDR3 totals 14 residues. The germline CDR1 and CDR2 sequences are DFQATT and SNEGSKA (reference sequence). CDR3 amino acids: CSAAGTSGTYEQYF. DNA for the CDR3: TGCAGTGCCGCCGGGACTAGCGGGACCTACGAGCAGTACTTC.

This clonotype was counted at least ten times. This chain uses TRBV7-2 with TRBJ1-5; 10 positions agree with TRBD1. V lost 1 base and J lost 6; bases outside the gene matches: 3. Germline-derived CDR1 and CDR2 are SGHTA and FQGNSA. The CDR3 runs to 15 residues. The CDR3 protein is CASSLGQGASQPQHF. For the CDR3, the DNA is TGTGCCAGCAGCTTAGGACAGGGGGCAAGTCAGCCCCAGCATTTT.

The V gene is TRBV9, the J gene TRBJ2-1; 10 bases are shared with TRBD2. The CDR3 consists of 16 residues. Germline V gene lookup returns CDR1 SGDLS and CDR2 YYNGEE. Unmatched junction bases numbered 9, after V lost 6 bases and J lost 3 bases. The CDR3 is CASIAGLAGVYNEQFF. CDR3 nucleotides: TGTGCCAGCATCGCAGGGCTAGCGGGAGTCTACAATGAGCAGTTCTTC.

The chain uses TRBV6-2 or TRBV6-3 and TRBJ2-1; TRBD1 aligns across 12 bases. The CDR3 runs to 15 residues. Trimming cost V 2 bases and J 7 bases; bases outside gene matches: 3. Germline CDR1 reads MNHEY; CDR2 reads SVGEGT. DNA of the CDR3: TGTGCCAGCAGTTACGGGACAGGGGGCATGAATGAGCAGTTCTTC. Protein product: CASSYGTGGMNEQFF.